This entry describes one T cell receptor (beta chain). This sample stems from a study of blood T cell repertoires in COVID-19. Study summary: Sample material is recorded as cDNA or gDNA derived from T cells, B-cell-depleted T cells, or PBMCs.

In the original processing: The authors estimated nucleated cell counts from reference gene primer amplification. Clones were read by immunoSEQ multiplex PCR, and TCRdb kept only the in-frame ones, dropping some. Clonal size and the V and J genes are those of that table, whereas D and trimming came from the DNA. The table has 150,000 to 200,000 clones, around 90% seen once. The origin of this receptor is a man aged 40-55 years with active or convalescent COVID-19. Material for sequencing was peripheral blood.

The CDR3 loop is CASSIVGATGELFF. The DNA for the CDR3 is TGTGCCAGTAGTATAGTAGGAGCAACCGGGGAGCTGTTTTTT. This chain uses TRBV19 with TRBJ2-2; D remains ambiguous. Trimming stripped 1 base from V and 5 bases from J, with 8 bases between. The germline V gene has CDR1 LNHDA and CDR2 SQIVND (reference sequence). The CDR3 sequence is 14 residues long.